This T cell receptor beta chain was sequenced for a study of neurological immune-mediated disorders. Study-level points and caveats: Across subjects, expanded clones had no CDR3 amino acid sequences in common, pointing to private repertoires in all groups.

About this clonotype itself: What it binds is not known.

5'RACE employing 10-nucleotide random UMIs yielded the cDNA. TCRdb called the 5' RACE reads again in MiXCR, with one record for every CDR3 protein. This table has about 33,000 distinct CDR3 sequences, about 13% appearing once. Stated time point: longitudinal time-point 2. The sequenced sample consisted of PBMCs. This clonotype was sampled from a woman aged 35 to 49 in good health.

This CDR3 is CASSPRVRGRGTNIQYF. The DNA of the CDR3 is TGTGCCAGCAGCCCTAGGGTCAGGGGGCGAGGGACGAACATTCAGTACTTC. The V call is TRBV25-1, the J call TRBJ2-4, with TRBD1 matching over 8 bases. The CDR3 extends over 17 amino acids. Per germline, CDR1 MGHDK and CDR2 SYGVNS. V lost 6 bases and J lost 7; bases outside the gene matches: 17.